One T cell receptor (beta chain) is described in this entry. Its antigen remains unidentified. CDR3 size: 15 residues. The V segment lost 2 bases and the J segment 4 bases; nucleotides outside the gene matches: 6. These data originate in a study of T cell clonotyping in hematopoietic cell transplantation. Points from the study as a whole: After transplant, recipient diversity fell while pathologically expanded clonotypes grew through day 180. Few recipient clonotypes overlapped donors; over 95% were de novo at given depth. CD4 and CD8 repertoire contributions could not be separated without sorting. Higher Inverse Simpson Index values in graft donor and pretransplant recipient predicted broader posttransplant TCR diversity.

The table came from immunoSEQ multiplex PCR; TCRdb's copy has only in-frame clones and leaves some out. The repertoire holds over 9,000 clones, roughly four fifths seen once, with roughly 51% in the top ten. The origin of this receptor is a male patient aged 60-69 years who had an allogeneic stem cell transplant from an unrelated donor, so the T cells may come from the graft donor. Some clones in this sample may be carry-over from other donors' samples. The rearrangement joins TRBV23-1 to TRBJ2-7; 9 bases are a match to TRBD1. TRBV23-1 is flagged as an ORF with uncertain function. The sequenced sample was PBMCs, obtained at the time of graft-versus-host disease after allogeneic stem cell transplant. The CDR3 region has the DNA TGCGCCAGCAGTCAACGGGGGGACAGGGCTTACGAGCAGTACTTC. It specifies CASSQRGDRAYEQYF.